The rows below give T cell receptor beta chains drawn from one sample of a study of T-cell memory formation after mild COVID-19. Each CDR3 protein is one row after TCRdb ran MiXCR on the 5' RACE reads. Altogether hundreds of thousands of distinct CDR3 sequences are present, around a sixth being singletons, with the ten largest covering about 8.1%. Sequencing was carried out using PBMCs or a T cell subset sorted from them (not recorded which). The origin of the receptors is an adult woman who had mild COVID-19 (a few samples of this study predate the infection). Cell type and time point are not known. CDR3s include the opening cysteine and the closing phenylalanine or tryptophan. The D gene is left open where the match is weak. Clone size is stated in some rows and not others, as once, few, many or a class when expanded.

V gene	D gene	J gene	CDR3 length	clone size	CDR3 protein	CDR3 DNA
TRBV5-6	-	TRBJ2-2	16	-	CASSLGRVGSSGELFF	TGTGCCAGCAGCTTGGGCAGGGTGGGTTCTTCCGGGGAGCTGTTTTTT
TRBV20-1	-	TRBJ1-1	14	-	CSARLDRLNTEAFF	TGCAGTGCTAGACTCGACAGACTGAACACTGAAGCTTTCTTT
TRBV29-1	-	TRBJ1-2	13	few	CSVVPGETYGYTF	TGCAGCGTTGTCCCCGGGGAAACTTATGGCTACACCTTC
TRBV4-1	-	TRBJ1-6	13	-	CASSQLQGSPLHF	TGCGCCAGCAGCCAACTACAGGGTTCACCCCTCCACTTT
TRBV4-1	-	TRBJ2-7	13	once	CASSRGPTEEQYF	TGCGCCAGCAGCCGGGGGCCGACCGAAGAGCAGTACTTC
TRBV15	-	TRBJ1-1	16	few	CATSRGSGAMNTEAFF	TGTGCCACCAGCAGAGGCTCAGGGGCTATGAACACTGAAGCTTTCTTT
TRBV5-1	TRBD1	TRBJ1-1	15	many	CASSIGQGGGTESFF	TGCGCCAGCAGCATAGGACAGGGCGGTGGCACTGAATCTTTCTTT
TRBV5-5	TRBD1	TRBJ1-5	16	-	CASSPGGDTSNQPQHF	TGTGCCAGCAGCCCAGGGGGCGATACCAGCAATCAGCCCCAGCATTTT
TRBV12-3/TRBV12-4	TRBD1	TRBJ1-6	17	few	CASSWRQGNSNNSPLHF	TGTGCCAGCAGTTGGCGACAGGGGAATAGCAATAATTCACCCCTCCACTTT
TRBV29-1	TRBD2	TRBJ2-5	14	few	CSVGLAGGQETQYF	TGCAGCGTTGGTCTAGCGGGAGGTCAAGAGACCCAGTACTTC
TRBV4-1	-	TRBJ2-1	15	-	CASSLVPGRANEQFF	TGCGCCAGCAGTCTGGTCCCCGGGCGGGCCAATGAGCAGTTCTTC
TRBV14	-	TRBJ2-1	11	-	CASSQWVEQFF	TGTGCCAGCAGCCAGTGGGTTGAGCAGTTCTTC
TRBV20-1	TRBD1	TRBJ2-7	16	-	CSARNLQGPSRDEQYF	TGCAGTGCTAGAAATTTACAGGGGCCCTCGCGCGACGAGCAGTACTTC
TRBV5-1	-	TRBJ1-1	15	few	CASSAGQSRNTEAFF	TGCGCCAGCAGCGCCGGACAGTCTAGGAACACTGAAGCTTTCTTT
TRBV7-9	-	TRBJ1-2	15	few	CASSLEGTATYGYTF	TGTGCCAGCAGCTTAGAGGGGACGGCGACCTATGGCTACACCTTC
TRBV10-3	-	TRBJ2-2	15	-	CAIRGYAGRTGELFF	TGTGCCATCAGGGGTTATGCGGGGCGCACCGGGGAGCTGTTTTTT
TRBV12-3/TRBV12-4	-	TRBJ2-5	14	-	CASTPGDKQETQYF	TGTGCCAGCACCCCAGGGGACAAGCAAGAGACCCAGTACTTC
TRBV3-1	-	TRBJ2-4	15	few	CASSPTGTQKNIQYF	TGTGCCAGCTCTCCAACGGGGACACAGAAAAACATTCAGTACTTC
TRBV24-1	-	TRBJ1-1	14	few	CATSDGVMNTEAFF	TGTGCCACCAGTGACGGGGTCATGAACACTGAAGCTTTCTTT
TRBV6-4	TRBD2	TRBJ2-1	14	many	CASSDSGGTNEQFF	TGTGCCAGCAGTGACAGCGGGGGGACCAATGAGCAGTTCTTC
TRBV29-1	-	TRBJ1-1	13	-	CSVGLRPNTEAFF	TGCAGCGTTGGTCTTAGGCCGAACACTGAAGCTTTCTTT
TRBV6-5	-	TRBJ2-2	14	-	CASSYLENTGELFF	TGTGCCAGCAGTTACCTTGAGAACACCGGGGAGCTGTTTTTT
TRBV5-4	-	TRBJ2-7	11	few	CASSHDREQYF	TGTGCCAGCAGTCACGACAGGGAGCAGTACTTC
TRBV27	-	TRBJ1-1	12	-	CASSGSRFEAFF	TGTGCCAGCAGTGGATCCCGCTTCGAAGCTTTCTTT
TRBV11-2	-	TRBJ2-2	14	-	CASRPGLNTGELFF	TGTGCCAGCAGACCGGGACTGAACACCGGGGAGCTGTTTTTT
TRBV29-1	TRBD2	TRBJ2-7	13	-	CSVELAGAYEQYF	TGCAGCGTCGAACTAGCGGGAGCTTACGAGCAGTACTTC
TRBV7-9	-	TRBJ2-3	12	many	CASSPVADTQYF	TGTGCCAGCAGCCCGGTGGCAGATACGCAGTATTTT
TRBV20-1	TRBD2	TRBJ2-3	15	-	CSALPLREVSDTQYF	TGCAGTGCCCTCCCACTCCGGGAGGTGTCAGATACGCAGTATTTT
TRBV5-5	-	TRBJ2-5	15	many	CASSLGAGTFETQYF	TGTGCCAGCAGCTTGGGTGCCGGGACATTCGAGACCCAGTACTTC
TRBV10-3	TRBD1	TRBJ2-7	14	-	CAISRDRGTGEQYF	TGTGCCATCAGTCGGGACAGGGGGACCGGCGAGCAGTACTTC
TRBV6-2/TRBV6-3	-	TRBJ2-7	15	-	CASSNPAQTLYEQYF	TGTGCCAGCAGTAACCCGGCACAGACCCTTTACGAGCAGTACTTC
TRBV2	-	TRBJ1-6	13	few	CASTPGANSPLHF	TGTGCCAGCACCCCGGGGGCAAATTCACCCCTCCACTTT
TRBV9	-	TRBJ2-3	14	few	CASSVRDTTDTQYF	TGTGCCAGCAGCGTCCGGGACACCACAGATACGCAGTATTTT
TRBV5-1	TRBD1	TRBJ2-1	15	few	CASSFSGQGNNEQFF	TGCGCCAGCAGCTTTTCGGGACAGGGAAACAATGAGCAGTTCTTC
TRBV7-2	-	TRBJ2-4	13	few	CASSPDTKNIQYF	TGTGCCAGCAGCCCAGACACAAAAAACATTCAGTACTTC
TRBV3-1	-	TRBJ1-1	15	-	CASSYGGKVVTEAFF	TGTGCCAGCAGTTACGGGGGAAAGGTGGTCACTGAAGCTTTCTTT
TRBV12-3/TRBV12-4	TRBD1	TRBJ1-3	19	few	CASSLVLPRGAHSGNTIYF	TGTGCCAGCAGTTTAGTCCTTCCCAGGGGGGCCCACTCTGGAAACACCATATATTTT
TRBV10-3	-	TRBJ2-7	17	-	CAISEPGGGLSPYEQYF	TGTGCCATCAGTGAGCCTGGAGGTGGACTCTCCCCATACGAGCAGTACTTC
TRBV12-3/TRBV12-4	-	TRBJ2-7	13	few	CASSRGHPYEQYF	TGTGCCAGCAGCCGAGGACACCCCTACGAGCAGTACTTC
TRBV3-1	-	TRBJ1-2	15	-	CASSPRAGPPAGYTF	TGTGCCAGCAGCCCAAGGGCCGGCCCGCCGGCTGGCTACACCTTC
TRBV5-1	-	TRBJ2-5	17	-	CASSPSDGGATGETQYF	TGCGCCAGCAGCCCGTCGGATGGGGGCGCCACCGGGGAGACCCAGTACTTC
TRBV6-6	TRBD1	TRBJ2-3	14	few	CATGKQGTTDTQYF	TGTGCCACAGGGAAACAGGGGACCACAGATACGCAGTATTTT
TRBV7-8	TRBD1	TRBJ1-2	13	-	CASSTGQGGGYTF	TGTGCCAGCAGCACCGGACAGGGGGGTGGCTACACCTTC
TRBV29-1	-	TRBJ2-5	12	-	CSATIGAETQYF	TGCAGCGCCACGATTGGGGCAGAGACCCAGTACTTC
TRBV15	TRBD1	TRBJ1-6	15	-	CATSSWTGENSPLHF	TGTGCCACCAGCTCATGGACAGGGGAAAATTCACCCCTCCACTTT